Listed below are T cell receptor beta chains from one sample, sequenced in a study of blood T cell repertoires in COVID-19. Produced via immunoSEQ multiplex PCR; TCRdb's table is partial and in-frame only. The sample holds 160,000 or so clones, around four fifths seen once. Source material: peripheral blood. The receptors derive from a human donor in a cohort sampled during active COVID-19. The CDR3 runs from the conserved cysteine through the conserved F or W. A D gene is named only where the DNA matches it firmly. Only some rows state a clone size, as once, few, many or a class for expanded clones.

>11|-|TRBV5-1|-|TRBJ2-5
CASSGEETQYF
TGCGCCAGCTCGGGTGAAGAGACCCAGTACTTC
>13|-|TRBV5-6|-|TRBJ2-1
CASSQPDSNEQFF
TGTGCCAGCAGCCAACCGGACAGCAATGAGCAGTTCTTC
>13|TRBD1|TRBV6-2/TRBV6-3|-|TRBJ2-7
CASSKTGSHEQYF
TGTGCCAGCAGTAAGACAGGGAGCCACGAGCAGTACTTC
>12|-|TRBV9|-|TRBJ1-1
CASSPLGTEAFF
TGTGCCAGCAGCCCCCTCGGCACTGAAGCTTTCTTT
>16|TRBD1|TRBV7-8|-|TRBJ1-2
CASSRDRGREMYGYTF
TGTGCCAGCAGCCGGGACAGGGGGCGCGAAATGTATGGCTACACCTTC
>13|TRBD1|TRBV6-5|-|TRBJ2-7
CASGPGQTYEQYF
TGTGCCAGCGGTCCGGGACAGACCTACGAGCAGTACTTC
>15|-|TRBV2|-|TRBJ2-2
CASNQGARETGELFF
TGTGCCAGCAATCAAGGGGCGCGGGAAACCGGGGAGCTGTTTTTT
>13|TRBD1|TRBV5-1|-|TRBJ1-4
CASKRQGAEKLFF
TGCGCCAGCAAAAGACAGGGGGCTGAAAAACTGTTTTTT
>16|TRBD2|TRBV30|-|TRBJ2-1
CAGAGIGTSGVNEQFF
TGTGCCGGGGCCGGAATCGGGACTAGCGGGGTTAATGAGCAGTTCTTC
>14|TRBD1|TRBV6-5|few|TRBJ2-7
CASSTGGGKDEQYF
TGTGCCAGCAGTACAGGGGGCGGAAAGGACGAGCAGTACTTC
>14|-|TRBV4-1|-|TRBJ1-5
CASSQQQGSQPQHF
TGCGCCAGCAGCCAACAACAGGGTTCCCAGCCCCAGCATTTT
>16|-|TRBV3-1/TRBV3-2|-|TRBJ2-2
CASSQRVGTNTGELFF
TGTGCCAGCAGCCAACGTGTCGGGACAAACACCGGGGAGCTGTTTTTT
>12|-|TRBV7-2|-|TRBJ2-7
CASSSERIEQYF
TGTGCCAGCAGCTCAGAGAGGATCGAGCAGTACTTC
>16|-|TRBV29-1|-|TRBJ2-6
CSVVRGLDSGANVLTF
TGCAGCGTTGTACGGGGACTTGACTCTGGGGCCAACGTCCTGACTTTC
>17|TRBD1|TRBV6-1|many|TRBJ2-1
CASSEAPGTGRFDEQFF
TGTGCCAGCAGTGAAGCCCCTGGGACAGGGAGGTTCGATGAGCAGTTCTTC
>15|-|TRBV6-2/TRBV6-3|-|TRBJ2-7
CASSYSNSGSYEQYF
TGTGCCAGCAGTTACTCGAACAGCGGTTCATACGAGCAGTACTTC
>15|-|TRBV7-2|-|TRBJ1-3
CASSRGVPSGNTIYF
TGTGCCAGCAGCCGCGGGGTGCCCTCTGGAAACACCATATATTTT
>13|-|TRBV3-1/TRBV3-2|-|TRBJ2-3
CATARKGADTQYF
TGTGCCACGGCTAGAAAGGGGGCAGATACGCAGTATTTT
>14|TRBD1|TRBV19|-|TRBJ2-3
CASSITGGADTQYF
TGTGCCAGTAGTATCACAGGGGGCGCAGATACGCAGTATTTT
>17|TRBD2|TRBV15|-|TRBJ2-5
CATSRDPLSGRGGTQYF
TGTGCCACCAGCAGAGATCCCCTTAGCGGGAGGGGGGGGACCCAGTACTTC
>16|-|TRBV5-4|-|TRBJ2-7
CASSLGYQGISYEQYF
TGTGCCAGCAGCCTGGGGTATCAGGGAATTTCCTACGAGCAGTACTTC
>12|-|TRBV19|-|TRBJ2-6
CASSLVSNVLTF
TGTGCCAGTAGCTTAGTGTCCAACGTCCTGACTTTC
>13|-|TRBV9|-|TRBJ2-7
CASSVGRGSEQYF
TGTGCCAGCAGCGTAGGCAGGGGTAGCGAGCAGTACTTC
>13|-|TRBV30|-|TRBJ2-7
CAWSAQPSYEQYF
TGTGCCTGGAGTGCACAGCCTTCCTACGAGCAGTACTTC
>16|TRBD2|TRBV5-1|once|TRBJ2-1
CASSQPGLAGGNEQFF
TGCGCCAGCAGCCAGCCGGGACTAGCGGGGGGGAATGAGCAGTTCTTC
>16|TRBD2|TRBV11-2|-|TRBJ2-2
CASSRSGLASTGELFF
TGTGCCAGCAGCCGCTCCGGACTAGCGAGTACCGGGGAGCTGTTTTTT
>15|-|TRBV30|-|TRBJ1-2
CAWIDWGSSNYGYTF
TGTGCCTGGATAGACTGGGGCAGCTCTAACTATGGCTACACCTTC
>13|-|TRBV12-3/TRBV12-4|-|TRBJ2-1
CASRQERGNEQFF
TGTGCCAGCAGGCAAGAGAGGGGGAATGAGCAGTTCTTC
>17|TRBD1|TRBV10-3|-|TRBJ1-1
CAISETGGASSTTEAFF
TGTGCCATCAGTGAAACAGGGGGCGCGAGTTCGACGACTGAAGCTTTCTTT
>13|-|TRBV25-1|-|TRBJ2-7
CASSERRGDEQYF
TGTGCCAGCAGTGAACGCAGGGGGGACGAGCAGTACTTC
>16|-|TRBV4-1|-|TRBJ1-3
CASSQDPGSSGNTIYF
TGCGCCAGCAGCCAAGACCCAGGAAGCTCTGGAAACACCATATATTTT
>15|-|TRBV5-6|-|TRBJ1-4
CASSLATESNEKLFF
TGTGCCAGCAGCTTGGCCACAGAATCTAATGAAAAACTGTTTTTT
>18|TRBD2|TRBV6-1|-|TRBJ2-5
CASSEGGLAGGKGETQYF
TGTGCCAGCAGTGAAGGGGGACTAGCGGGAGGGAAGGGAGAGACCCAGTACTTC
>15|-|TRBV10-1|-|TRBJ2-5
CASRNREGCQETQYF
TGCGCCAGCAGAAACAGGGAGGGTTGCCAAGAGACCCAGTACTTC
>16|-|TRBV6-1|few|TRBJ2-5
CASSEVGGQGRETQYF
TGTGCCAGCAGTGAAGTCGGTGGGCAGGGGCGGGAGACCCAGTACTTC
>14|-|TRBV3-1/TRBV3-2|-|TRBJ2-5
CASSHPWAGETQYF
TGTGCCAGCAGCCACCCATGGGCTGGAGAGACCCAGTACTTC
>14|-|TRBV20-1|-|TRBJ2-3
CSASSRASTDTQYF
TGCAGTGCTAGTTCACGAGCCAGCACAGATACGCAGTATTTT
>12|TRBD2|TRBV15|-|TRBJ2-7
CATSGGVYEQYF
TGTGCCACCAGCGGGGGGGTCTACGAGCAGTACTTC
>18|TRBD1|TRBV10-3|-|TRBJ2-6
CAIRTGARPLSGANVLTF
TGTGCCATCAGAACAGGGGCCCGACCCCTCTCTGGGGCCAACGTCCTGACTTTC
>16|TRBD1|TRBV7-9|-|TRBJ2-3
CASSPPPGTGTDTQYF
TGTGCCAGCAGCCCACCACCTGGGACAGGGACAGATACGCAGTATTTT
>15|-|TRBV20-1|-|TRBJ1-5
CSASSRGGSDQPQHF
TGCAGTGCTAGTTCACGGGGGGGCTCTGATCAGCCCCAGCATTTT
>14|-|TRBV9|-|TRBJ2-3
CASSVGGEADTQYF
TGTGCCAGCAGCGTAGGAGGAGAGGCAGATACGCAGTATTTT
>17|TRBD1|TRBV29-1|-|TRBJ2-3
CSARDRVGRSSTDTQYF
TGCAGCGCCAGGGACAGGGTCGGCCGGAGCAGCACAGATACGCAGTATTTT